The clone carrying this TCR beta chain was seen repeatedly, ten times or more. TCRdb fed the RT-PCR reads into MiXCR, producing one record per CDR3 protein. The sample holds 10,000 to 13,000 distinct CDR3 sequences, less than 25% seen once. The sample is drawn from a study of patients and donors after allogeneic stem cell transplantation. CDR3 length: 13 residues. Deletions cut 6 bases from V and 1 base from J, with 9 bases between. The clonotype originates from a human donor who was either an allogeneic HSCT recipient or a stem cell or donor lymphocyte infusion donor (not recorded which). It is not recorded whose cells these are; they may come from a transplant donor. The chain couples TRBV12-3 or TRBV12-4 to TRBJ1-1, with D hard to call. Source material: blood, either unsorted or a sorted T cell fraction (not recorded which). The CDR3 region is CASRSSWNTEAFF. The CDR3 DNA is TGTGCCAGCAGATCCTCATGGAACACTGAAGCTTTCTTT.